The clone carrying this T cell receptor beta chain was counted a few times. CDR3 size: 13 residues. V was clipped by 5 bases and J by 5 bases, with 10 bases between them. Germline-derived CDR1 and CDR2 are SGHTA and FQGNSA. TCRdb processed the RT-PCR reads anew with MiXCR; each CDR3 protein has one entry. This sample has almost 700,000 distinct CDR3 sequences; approximately 15% occur once, and the top ten carry around 3.3%. This chain links TRBV7-2 with TRBJ2-4, with TRBD2 as a possible D gene (5 bases). The clonotype comes from a female donor in good health, serving as a healthy control. The sequenced sample was memory CD4+ T cells from blood. CDR3 region: CASSRGVENIQYF. The CDR3 DNA sequence: TGTGCCAGCAGCCGGGGAGTGGAAAACATTCAGTACTTC.